This T cell receptor beta chain was identified in a study of blood T cell repertoires in COVID-19. Study in general: The United States, Italy and Spain provided the acute and convalescent COVID-19 samples.

The assay was immunoSEQ multiplex PCR, and TCRdb's table has in-frame clones only and misses some. The sample includes about 150,000 clones, about four fifths of them seen just once. The material sequenced was peripheral blood. This receptor was obtained from a man aged 65-85 years with acute or convalescent COVID-19.

The CDR3 loop is CASSDYDRGGSYGYTF. The CDR3 DNA sequence: TGTGCCAGCAGTGACTACGACAGGGGTGGTAGCTATGGCTACACCTTC. The rearrangement joins TRBV6-4 to TRBJ1-2; 8 nucleotides agree with TRBD1. This CDR3 comprises 16 residues. With 1 base clipped from V and 4 bases from J, the junction kept 8 bases outside the gene matches. Germline-derived CDR1 and CDR2 are MRHNA and SNTAGT.